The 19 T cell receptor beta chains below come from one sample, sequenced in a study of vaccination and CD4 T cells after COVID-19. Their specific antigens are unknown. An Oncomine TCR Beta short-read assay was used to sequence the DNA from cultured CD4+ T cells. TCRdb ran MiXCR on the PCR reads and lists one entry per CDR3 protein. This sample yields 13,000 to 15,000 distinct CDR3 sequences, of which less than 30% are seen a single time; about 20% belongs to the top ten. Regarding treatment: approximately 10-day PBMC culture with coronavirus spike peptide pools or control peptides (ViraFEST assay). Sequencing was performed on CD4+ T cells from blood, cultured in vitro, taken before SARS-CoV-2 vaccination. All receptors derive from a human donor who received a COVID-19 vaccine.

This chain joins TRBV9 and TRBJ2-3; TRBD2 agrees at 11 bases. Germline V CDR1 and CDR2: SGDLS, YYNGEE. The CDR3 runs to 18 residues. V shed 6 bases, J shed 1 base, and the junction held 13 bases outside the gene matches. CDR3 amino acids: CASTGRASGGLGTDTQYF. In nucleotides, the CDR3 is TGTGCCAGCACCGGTAGGGCTAGCGGGGGGCTCGGCACAGATACGCAGTATTTT. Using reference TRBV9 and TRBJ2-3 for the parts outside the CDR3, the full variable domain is DSGVTQTPKHLITATGQRVTLRCSPRSGDLSVYWYQQSLDQGLQFLIQYYNGEERAKGNILERFSAQQFPDLHSELNLSSLELGDSALYFCASTGRASGGLGTDTQYFGPGTRLTVL.

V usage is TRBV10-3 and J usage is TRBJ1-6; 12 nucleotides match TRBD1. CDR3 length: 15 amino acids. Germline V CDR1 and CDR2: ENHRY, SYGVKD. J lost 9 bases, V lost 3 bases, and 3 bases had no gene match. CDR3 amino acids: CAISEGTGGVSPLHF. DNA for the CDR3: TGTGCCATCAGTGAAGGGACAGGGGGCGTTTCACCCCTCCACTTT.

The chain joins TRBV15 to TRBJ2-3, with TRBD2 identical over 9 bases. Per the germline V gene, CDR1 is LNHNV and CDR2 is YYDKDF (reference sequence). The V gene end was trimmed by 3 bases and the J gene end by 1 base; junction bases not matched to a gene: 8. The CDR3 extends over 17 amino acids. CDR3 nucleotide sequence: TGTGCCACCAGCAGGCTCGGGCGGGGGGGCTGCACAGATACGCAGTATTTT. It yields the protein CATSRLGRGGCTDTQYF.

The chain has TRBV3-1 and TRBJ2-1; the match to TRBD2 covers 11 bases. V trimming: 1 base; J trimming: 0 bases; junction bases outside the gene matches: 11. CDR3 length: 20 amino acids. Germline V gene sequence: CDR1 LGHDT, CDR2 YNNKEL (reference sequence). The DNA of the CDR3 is TGTGCCAGCAGCCAAGGGGGGCTAGCGGGGGGCCACATCTCCTACAATGAGCAGTTCTTC. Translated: CASSQGGLAGGHISYNEQFF.

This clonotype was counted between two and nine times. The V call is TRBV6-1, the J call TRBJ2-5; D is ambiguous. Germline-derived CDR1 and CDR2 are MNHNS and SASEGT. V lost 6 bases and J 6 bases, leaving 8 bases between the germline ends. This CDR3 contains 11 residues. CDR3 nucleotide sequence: TGTGCCAGCAGGTATAAGAAGACCCAGTACTTC. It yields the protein CASRYKKTQYF.

The CDR3: CASSQDRNIQYF. In nucleotides, the CDR3 is TGTGCCAGCAGTCAGGACAGGAACATTCAGTACTTC. This sequence joins TRBV2 and TRBJ2-4; 7 bases align to TRBD1. The CDR3 contains 12 residues. The J segment lost 7 bases and the V segment lost 5 bases, leaving 2 bases of the junction unmatched. CDR1 and CDR2 (germline): SNHLY, FYNNEI.

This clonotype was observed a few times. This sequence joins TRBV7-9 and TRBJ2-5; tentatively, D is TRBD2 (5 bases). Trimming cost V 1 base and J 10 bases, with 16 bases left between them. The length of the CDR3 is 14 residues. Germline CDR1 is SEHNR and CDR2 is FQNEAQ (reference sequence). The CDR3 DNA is TGTGCCAGCAGCTTAGGTCCAGCGGCAATCAACCAGTACTTC. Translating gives CASSLGPAAINQYF.

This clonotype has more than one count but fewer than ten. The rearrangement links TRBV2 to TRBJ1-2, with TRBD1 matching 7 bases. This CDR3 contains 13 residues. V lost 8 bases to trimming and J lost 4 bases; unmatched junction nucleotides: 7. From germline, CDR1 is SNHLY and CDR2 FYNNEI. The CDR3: CASGDSYSYGYTF. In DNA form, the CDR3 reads TGTGCCAGCGGGGACAGTTACTCCTATGGCTACACCTTC.

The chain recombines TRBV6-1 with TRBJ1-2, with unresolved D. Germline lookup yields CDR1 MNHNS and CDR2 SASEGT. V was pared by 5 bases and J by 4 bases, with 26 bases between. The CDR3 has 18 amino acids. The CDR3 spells CASSRVHLEGGGSYGYTF. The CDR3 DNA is TGTGCCAGCAGTCGGGTGCACCTAGAAGGCGGAGGGAGCTATGGCTACACCTTC.

This CDR3 is CASSPHSSNQPQHF. CDR3 in DNA: TGTGCCAGCAGCCCTCACTCATCCAATCAGCCCCAGCATTTT. V usage is TRBV6-1 and J usage is TRBJ1-5; no clear D gene. The CDR3 is 14 amino acids. Germline V gene lookup returns CDR1 MNHNS and CDR2 SASEGT. Trimming left V 6 bases short and J 3 bases short, with 12 bases between.

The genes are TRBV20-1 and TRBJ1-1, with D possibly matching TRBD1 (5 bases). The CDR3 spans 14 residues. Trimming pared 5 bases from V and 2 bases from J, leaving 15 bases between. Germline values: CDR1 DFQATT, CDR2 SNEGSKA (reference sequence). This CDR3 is CSALEGRRNTEAFF. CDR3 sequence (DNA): TGCAGTGCTCTCGAGGGACGGCGAAACACTGAAGCTTTCTTT.

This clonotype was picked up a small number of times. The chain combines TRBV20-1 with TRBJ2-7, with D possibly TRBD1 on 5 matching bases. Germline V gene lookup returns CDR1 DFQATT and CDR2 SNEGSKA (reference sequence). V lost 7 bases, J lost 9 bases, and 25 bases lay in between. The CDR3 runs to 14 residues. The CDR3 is CSGKPTGTFSGQYF. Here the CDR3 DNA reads TGCAGTGGTAAACCAACAGGCACCTTTAGTGGGCAGTACTTC.

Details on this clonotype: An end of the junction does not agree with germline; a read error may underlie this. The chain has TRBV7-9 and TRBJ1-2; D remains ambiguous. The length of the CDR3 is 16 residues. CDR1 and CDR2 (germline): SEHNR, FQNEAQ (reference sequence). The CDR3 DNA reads TGTGCCAGCAGCTTAGCGCCTGGCAGTCCGGAGTATGGCCACACCTTC. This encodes CASSLAPGSPEYGHTF.

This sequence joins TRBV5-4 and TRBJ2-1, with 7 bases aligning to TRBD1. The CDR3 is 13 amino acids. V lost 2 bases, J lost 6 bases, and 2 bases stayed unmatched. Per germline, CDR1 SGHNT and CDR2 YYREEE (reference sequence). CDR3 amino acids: CASSFTGANEQFF. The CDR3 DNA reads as TGTGCCAGCAGCTTCACAGGGGCCAATGAGCAGTTCTTC.

This chain's CDR3 is CASNRGVGETQYF. In nucleotides, the CDR3 is TGTGCCAGTAATCGGGGGGTGGGGGAGACCCAGTACTTC. J is TRBJ2-5 and V is TRBV19, with 7 bases matching TRBD2. The length of the CDR3 is 13 residues. With V trimmed by 7 bases and J by 5 bases, 7 bases remained unmatched. Germline V gives CDR1 LNHDA, CDR2 SQIVND (reference sequence).

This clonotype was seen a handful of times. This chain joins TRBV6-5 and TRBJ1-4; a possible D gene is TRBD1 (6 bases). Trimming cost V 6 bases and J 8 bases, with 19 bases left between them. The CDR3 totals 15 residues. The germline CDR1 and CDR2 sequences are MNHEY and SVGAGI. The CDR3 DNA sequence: TGTGCCAGCAGCTACAACAGGGAAGTTGGGGAAAAACTGTTTTTT. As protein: CASSYNREVGEKLFF.

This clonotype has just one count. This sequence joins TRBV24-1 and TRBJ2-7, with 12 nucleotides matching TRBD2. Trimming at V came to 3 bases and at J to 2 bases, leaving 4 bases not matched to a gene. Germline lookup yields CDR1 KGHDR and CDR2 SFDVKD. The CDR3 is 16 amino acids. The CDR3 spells CATSDTSGGRPYEQYF. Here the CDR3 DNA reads TGTGCCACCAGTGATACTAGCGGGGGGCGCCCCTACGAGCAGTACTTC.

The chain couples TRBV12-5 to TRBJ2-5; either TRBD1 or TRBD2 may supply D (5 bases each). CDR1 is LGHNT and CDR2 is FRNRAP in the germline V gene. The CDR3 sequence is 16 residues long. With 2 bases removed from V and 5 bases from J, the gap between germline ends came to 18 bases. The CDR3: CASGLTPAVGEETQYF. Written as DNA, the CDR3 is TGTGCTAGTGGTTTGACGCCAGCGGTGGGGGAGGAGACCCAGTACTTC.

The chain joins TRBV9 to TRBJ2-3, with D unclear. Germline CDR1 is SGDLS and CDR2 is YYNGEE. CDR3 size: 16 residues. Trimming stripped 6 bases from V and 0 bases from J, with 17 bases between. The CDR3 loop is CASTHRPGSSTDTQYF. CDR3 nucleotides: TGTGCCAGCACCCACCGCCCAGGCTCTAGCACAGATACGCAGTATTTT.